This TCR beta chain was captured by sequencing in a study of tumor-infiltrating lymphocytes in localized non-small cell lung cancer. Details on this clone: No antigen is known for it.

Study-level results: T-cell fraction did not differ between immunotypes IM1 and IM2. Different pieces of the same tissue were used for each assay. Compared with uninvolved lung, tumors showed higher T cell infiltration by TCRbeta sequencing.

Assay: immunoSEQ multiplex PCR; the TCRdb copy retains only in-frame clones and omits some. The table has some 22,000 clones, roughly 70% seen once. Germline V lookup: CDR1 SGHTA, CDR2 FQGTGA. V shed 5 bases, J shed 3 bases, and the junction held 4 bases outside the gene matches. The CDR3 loop spans 13 amino acids. V is TRBV7-3 and J is TRBJ2-7; 7 nucleotides match TRBD1. This receptor was obtained from a human donor with non-small cell lung cancer. Sequences were obtained from lung tumor tissue. This CDR3 reads CASSDRQGYEQYF. The CDR3, as DNA: TGTGCCAGCAGCGATCGACAGGGCTACGAGCAGTACTTC.